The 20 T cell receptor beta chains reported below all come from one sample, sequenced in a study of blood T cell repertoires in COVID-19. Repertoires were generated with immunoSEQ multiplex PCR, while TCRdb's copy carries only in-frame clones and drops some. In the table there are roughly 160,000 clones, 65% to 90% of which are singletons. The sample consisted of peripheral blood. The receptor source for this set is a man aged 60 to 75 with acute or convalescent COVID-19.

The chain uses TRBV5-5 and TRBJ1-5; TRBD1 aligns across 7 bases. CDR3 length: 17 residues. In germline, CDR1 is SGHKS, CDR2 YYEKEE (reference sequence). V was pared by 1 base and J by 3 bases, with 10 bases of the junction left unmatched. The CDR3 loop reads CASSLSAGGRYNQPQHF. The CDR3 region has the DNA TGTGCCAGCAGCTTGTCGGCAGGGGGAAGATACAATCAGCCCCAGCATTTT.

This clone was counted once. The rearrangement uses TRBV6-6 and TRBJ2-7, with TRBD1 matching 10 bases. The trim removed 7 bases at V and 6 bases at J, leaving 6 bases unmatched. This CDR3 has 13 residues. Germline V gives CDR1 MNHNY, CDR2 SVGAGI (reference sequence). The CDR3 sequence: CASKGGQGSEQYF. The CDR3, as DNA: TGTGCCAGCAAGGGGGGACAGGGGTCCGAGCAGTACTTC.

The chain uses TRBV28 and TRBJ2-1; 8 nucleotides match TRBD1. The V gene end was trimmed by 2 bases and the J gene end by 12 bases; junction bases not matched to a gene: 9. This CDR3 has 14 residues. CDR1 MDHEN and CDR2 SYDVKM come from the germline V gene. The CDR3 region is CASSLTAGGFGQFF. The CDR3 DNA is TGTGCCAGCAGTTTAACGGCAGGGGGCTTCGGGCAGTTCTTC.

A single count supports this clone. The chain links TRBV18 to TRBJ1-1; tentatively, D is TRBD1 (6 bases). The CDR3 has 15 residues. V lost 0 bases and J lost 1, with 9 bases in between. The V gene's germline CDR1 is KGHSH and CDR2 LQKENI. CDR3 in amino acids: CASSPPAGANTEAFF. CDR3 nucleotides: TGTGCCAGCTCACCACCCGCAGGGGCGAACACTGAAGCTTTCTTT.

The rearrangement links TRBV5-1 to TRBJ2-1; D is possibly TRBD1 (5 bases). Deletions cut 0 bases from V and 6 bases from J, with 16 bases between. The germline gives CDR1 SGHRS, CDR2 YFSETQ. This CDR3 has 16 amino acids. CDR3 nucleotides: TGCGCCAGCAGCTTGGCCTTGGACCCTAGGGGCAATGAGCAGTTCTTC. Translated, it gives CASSLALDPRGNEQFF.

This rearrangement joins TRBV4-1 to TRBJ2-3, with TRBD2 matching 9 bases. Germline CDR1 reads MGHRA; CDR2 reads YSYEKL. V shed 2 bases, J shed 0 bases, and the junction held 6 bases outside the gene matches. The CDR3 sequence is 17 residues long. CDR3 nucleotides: TGCGCCAGCAGCCAACCCCAACTAGCGGGTAGCACAGATACGCAGTATTTT. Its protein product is CASSQPQLAGSTDTQYF.

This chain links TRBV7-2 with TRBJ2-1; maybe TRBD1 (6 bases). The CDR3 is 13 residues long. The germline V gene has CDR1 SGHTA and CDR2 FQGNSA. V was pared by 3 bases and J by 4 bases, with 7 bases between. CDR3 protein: CASSLDSYNEQFF. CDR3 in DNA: TGTGCCAGCAGCTTGGACAGTTACAATGAGCAGTTCTTC.

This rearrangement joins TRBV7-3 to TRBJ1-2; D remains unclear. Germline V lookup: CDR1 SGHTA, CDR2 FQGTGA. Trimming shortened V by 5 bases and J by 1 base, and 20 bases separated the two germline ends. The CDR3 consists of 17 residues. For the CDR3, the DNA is TGTGCCAGCAGCCTTCGCGGACTTTTTGAGAATAACTATGGCTACACCTTC. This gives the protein CASSLRGLFENNYGYTF.

The CDR3 region is CASSLGENTQYF. CDR3 coding DNA: TGCGCCAGCAGCTTAGGAGAAAATACGCAGTATTTT. The genes are TRBV5-1 and TRBJ2-3; D is ambiguous. CDR3 size: 12 residues. Deletions cut 2 bases from V and 7 bases from J, with 8 bases between. CDR1 is SGHRS, CDR2 YFSETQ, per germline.

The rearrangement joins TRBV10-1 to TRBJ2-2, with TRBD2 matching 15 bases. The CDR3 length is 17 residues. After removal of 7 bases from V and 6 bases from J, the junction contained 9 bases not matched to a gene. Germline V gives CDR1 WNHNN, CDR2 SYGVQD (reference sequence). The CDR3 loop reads CASTPGLAGGRAGELFF. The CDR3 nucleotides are TGCGCCAGCACCCCGGGACTAGCGGGAGGTAGGGCCGGGGAGCTGTTTTTT.

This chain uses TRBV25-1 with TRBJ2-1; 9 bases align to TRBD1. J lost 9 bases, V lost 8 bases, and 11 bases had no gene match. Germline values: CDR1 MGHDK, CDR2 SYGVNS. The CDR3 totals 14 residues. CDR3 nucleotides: TGTGCCAGCTCCGGGACAGGGCAACTGGGTGAGCAGTTCTTC. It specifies CASSGTGQLGEQFF.

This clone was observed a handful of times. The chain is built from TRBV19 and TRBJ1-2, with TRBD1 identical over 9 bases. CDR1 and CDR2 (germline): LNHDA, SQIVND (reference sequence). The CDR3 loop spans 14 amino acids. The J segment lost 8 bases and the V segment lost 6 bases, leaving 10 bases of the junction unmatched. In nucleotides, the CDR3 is TGTGCCAGTAGCTTCAACAGGGGGCCTCTGGGCTACACCTTC. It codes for CASSFNRGPLGYTF. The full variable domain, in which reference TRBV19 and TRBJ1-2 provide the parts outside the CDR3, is DGGITQSPKYLFRKEGQNVTLSCEQNLNHDAMYWYRQDPGQGLRLIYYSQIVNDFQKGDIAEGYSVSREKKESFPLTVTSAQKNPTAFYLCASSFNRGPLGYTFGSGTRLTVV.

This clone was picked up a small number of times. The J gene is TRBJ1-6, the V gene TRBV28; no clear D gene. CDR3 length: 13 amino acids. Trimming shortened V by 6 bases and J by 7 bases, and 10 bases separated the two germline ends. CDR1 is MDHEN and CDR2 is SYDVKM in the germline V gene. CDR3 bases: TGTGCCAGCAGCGTCGACATAAATTCACCCCTCCACTTT. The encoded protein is CASSVDINSPLHF.

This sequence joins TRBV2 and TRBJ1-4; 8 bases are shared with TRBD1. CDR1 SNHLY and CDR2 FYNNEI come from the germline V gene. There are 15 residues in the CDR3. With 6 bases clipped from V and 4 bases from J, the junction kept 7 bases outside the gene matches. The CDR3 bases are TGTGCCAGCAGACCTACAACAGGGGGTAATGAAAAACTGTTTTTT. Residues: CASRPTTGGNEKLFF.

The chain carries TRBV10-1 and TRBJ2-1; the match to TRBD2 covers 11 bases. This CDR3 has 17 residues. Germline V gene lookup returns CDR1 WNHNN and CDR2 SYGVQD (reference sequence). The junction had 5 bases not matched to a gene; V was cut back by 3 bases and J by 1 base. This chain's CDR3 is CASSDGASGRSYNEQFF. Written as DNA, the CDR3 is TGCGCCAGCAGTGATGGGGCTAGCGGGAGGTCCTACAATGAGCAGTTCTTC.

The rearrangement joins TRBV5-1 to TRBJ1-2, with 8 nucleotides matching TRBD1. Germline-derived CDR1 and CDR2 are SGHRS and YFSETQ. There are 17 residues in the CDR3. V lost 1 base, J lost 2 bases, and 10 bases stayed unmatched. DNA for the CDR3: TGCGCCAGCAGCTTGTCCCCAGGGGGCGGATCAAACTATGGCTACACCTTC. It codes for CASSLSPGGGSNYGYTF.

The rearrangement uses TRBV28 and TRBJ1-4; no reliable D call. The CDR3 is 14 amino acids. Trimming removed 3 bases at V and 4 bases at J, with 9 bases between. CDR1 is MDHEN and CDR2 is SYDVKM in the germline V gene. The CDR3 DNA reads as TGTGCCAGCAGTTTGGGAGGGTATAATGAAAAACTGTTTTTT. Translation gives CASSLGGYNEKLFF.

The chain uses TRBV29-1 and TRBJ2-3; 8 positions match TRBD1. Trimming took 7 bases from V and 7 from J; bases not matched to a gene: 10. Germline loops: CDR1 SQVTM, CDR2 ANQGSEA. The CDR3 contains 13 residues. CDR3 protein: CSAKQGGRYTQYF. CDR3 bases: TGCAGCGCCAAACAGGGGGGAAGGTATACGCAGTATTTT.

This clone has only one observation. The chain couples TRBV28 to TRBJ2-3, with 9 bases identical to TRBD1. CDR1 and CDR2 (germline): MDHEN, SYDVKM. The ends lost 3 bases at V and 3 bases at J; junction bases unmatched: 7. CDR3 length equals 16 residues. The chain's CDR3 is CASSFYGQGSTDTQYF. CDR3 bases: TGTGCCAGCAGTTTTTACGGACAGGGGTCGACAGATACGCAGTATTTT.

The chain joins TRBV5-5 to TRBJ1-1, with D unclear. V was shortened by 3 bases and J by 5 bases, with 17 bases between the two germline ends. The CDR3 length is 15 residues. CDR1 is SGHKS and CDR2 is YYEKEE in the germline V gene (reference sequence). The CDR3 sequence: CASSSGAGVITEAFF. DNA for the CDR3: TGTGCCAGCAGCTCCGGTGCCGGAGTAATTACTGAAGCTTTCTTT.